This TCR beta chain was obtained from a study of T cells after yellow fever vaccination (dated by TCRdb to the late 2010s). The study in broad terms: Libraries from fractions with low cell numbers were prepared with the SMART-Seq v4 Ultra Low Input RNA kit. Bulk TCR alpha and beta repertoires were sequenced longitudinally to track T-cell clones before and after primary and booster YFV17D yellow fever vaccination. Two healthy male donors, one aged 18 to 30 and one aged 30 to 39 years, were included in the cohort. Bulk PBMC replicates and cell subsets were isolated from blood drawn at multiple timepoints before and after both primary and secondary immunization.

This specimen's treatment or condition label, interpreted: live attenuated yellow fever vaccine strain. At each blood-draw timepoint, two biological replicates of bulk PBMCs were collected. PBMCs were isolated from peripheral blood using a standard Ficoll-Paque protocol. RNA was extracted with TriZol from bulk PBMCs, CD4 and CD8 fractions, and dextramer-positive and dextramer-negative fractions. TCR cDNA was synthesized by 5'RACE template switching, which introduced a universal primer site and unique molecular identifiers. Priming of cDNA synthesis was performed from both the TCR alpha and TCR beta constant segments. Two PCR steps were used to amplify libraries, with sample barcodes and sequencing adapters being added in the second step. Sequencing of libraries was performed on Illumina HiSeq 2500 (2x100 bp) or NovaSeq (2x150 bp). The original methods were these. Reads were demultiplexed and collapsed into UMI consensus sequences with MIGEC, and V(D)J alignment was performed with MiXCR. Clonotypes responding to the vaccine were identified with edgeR on replicate PBMC samples, with the criteria of FDR below 0.01 and a log2 fold change above 5 up to day 15. Bulk clonotypes were assigned CD4 or CD8 identity according to which sequenced CD4 or CD8 repertoire held them at higher abundance. TCRdb reprocessed the public reads (quality trimming at Q25 with fastp, clone calling with MiXCR) and kept in-frame beta chains. Each record represents a unique CDR3 protein, reported with the most common genes and DNA among its rows. In this record, the V and J calls reflect TCRdb's handling and not the investigators' own analysis. The sample records around 400,000 distinct CDR3 sequences, around 10% of which are singletons. The ten largest clones take up more than 15% of the sample.

Broader findings and caveats from the paper: A small fraction of clonotypes showed up in both the CD4 and CD8 compartments, probably as a result of convergent recombination. After the booster, most clones that had expanded after primary vaccination were detected again (around 97% of CD4 and around 88% of CD8), suggesting broad maintenance of memory. Only a couple of donors were included in the study, so the extent to which the findings can be generalized is limited. Computational filtering was required because FACS-sorted repertoires could contain abundant contaminating clonotypes from the bulk population. Compared with the primary T-cell response, the secondary T-cell response was weaker but faster, peaking on day 5 rather than day 15.

CDR1 and CDR2, per the germline V gene, are SQVTM and ANQGSEA. V is trimmed back by 3 bases and J by 5 bases, and the junction contains 19 bases that no gene match accounts for. The CDR3 goes from the cysteine to the phenylalanine over 17 residues. Only the CDR3 region is kept as DNA, spanning 51 bases read in frame from base 1. As for this clonotype: This receptor's antigen is unknown. Per-nucleotide qualities are absent, and no much larger clonotype sits a single base away.

The material was PBMCs, obtained on the day of the first yellow fever vaccination. The sequence derives from a man aged 18 to 30 who received the YFV17D yellow fever vaccine. Here the chain combines TRBV29-1 and TRBJ2-7; a stretch of 7 junction bases matches TRBD1. The CDR3 reads CSVEMAFGDRESHEQYF. At the DNA level, the sequence is TGCAGCGTTGAGATGGCTTTTGGAGACAGGGAATCCCACGAGCAGTACTTC.